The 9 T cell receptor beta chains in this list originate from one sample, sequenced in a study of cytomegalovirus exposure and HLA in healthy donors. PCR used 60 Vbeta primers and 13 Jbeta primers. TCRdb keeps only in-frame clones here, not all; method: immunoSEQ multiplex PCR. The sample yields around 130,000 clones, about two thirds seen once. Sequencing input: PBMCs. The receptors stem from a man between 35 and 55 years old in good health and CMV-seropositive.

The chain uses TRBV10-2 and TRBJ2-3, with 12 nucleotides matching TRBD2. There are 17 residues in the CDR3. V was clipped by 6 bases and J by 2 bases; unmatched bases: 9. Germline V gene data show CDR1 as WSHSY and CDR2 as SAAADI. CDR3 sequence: CASRDPTSGGYTDTQYF. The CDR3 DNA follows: TGCGCCAGCAGGGACCCAACTAGCGGGGGGTACACAGATACGCAGTATTTT.

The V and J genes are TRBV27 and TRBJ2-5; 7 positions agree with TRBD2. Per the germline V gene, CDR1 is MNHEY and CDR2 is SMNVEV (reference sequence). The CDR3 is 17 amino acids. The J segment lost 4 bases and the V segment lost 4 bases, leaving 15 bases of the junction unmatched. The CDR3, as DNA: TGTGCCAGCAGTTCCCCCTCCGGGGGGAGGGGATCAGAGACCCAGTACTTC. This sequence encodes CASSSPSGGRGSETQYF.

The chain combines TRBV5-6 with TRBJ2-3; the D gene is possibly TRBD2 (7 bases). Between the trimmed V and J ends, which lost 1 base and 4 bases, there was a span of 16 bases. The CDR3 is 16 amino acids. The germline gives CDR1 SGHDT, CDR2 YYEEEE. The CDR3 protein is CASSLSRGGASDTQYF. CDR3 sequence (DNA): TGTGCCAGCAGCTTGTCGCGTGGGGGGGCCTCAGATACGCAGTATTTT.

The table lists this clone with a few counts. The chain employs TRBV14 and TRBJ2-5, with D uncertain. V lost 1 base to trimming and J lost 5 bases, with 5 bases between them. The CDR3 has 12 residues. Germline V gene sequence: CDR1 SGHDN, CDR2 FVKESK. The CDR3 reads CASSQVGETQYF. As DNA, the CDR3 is TGTGCCAGCAGCCAAGTCGGGGAGACCCAGTACTTC.

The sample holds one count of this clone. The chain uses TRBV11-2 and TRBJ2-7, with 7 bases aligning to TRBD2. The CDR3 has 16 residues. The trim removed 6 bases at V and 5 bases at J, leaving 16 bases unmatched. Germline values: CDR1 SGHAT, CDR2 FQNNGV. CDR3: CASSYRGRERTDEQYF. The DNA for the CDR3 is TGTGCCAGCAGTTATAGAGGGCGGGAGCGGACGGACGAGCAGTACTTC.

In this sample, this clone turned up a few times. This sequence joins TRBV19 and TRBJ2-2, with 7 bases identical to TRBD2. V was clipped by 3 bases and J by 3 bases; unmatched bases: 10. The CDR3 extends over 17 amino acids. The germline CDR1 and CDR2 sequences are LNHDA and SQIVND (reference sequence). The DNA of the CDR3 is TGTGCCAGTAGTATTAACTTCGGGGGGTCGGACACCGGGGAGCTGTTTTTT. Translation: CASSINFGGSDTGELFF.

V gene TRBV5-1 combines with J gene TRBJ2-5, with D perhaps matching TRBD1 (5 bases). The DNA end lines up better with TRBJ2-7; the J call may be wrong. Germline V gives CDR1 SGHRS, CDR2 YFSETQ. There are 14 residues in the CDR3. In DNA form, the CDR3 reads TGCGCCAGCAGCTTGGAACAGGAAGGCTACGAGCAGTACTTC. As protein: CASSLEQEGYEQYF.

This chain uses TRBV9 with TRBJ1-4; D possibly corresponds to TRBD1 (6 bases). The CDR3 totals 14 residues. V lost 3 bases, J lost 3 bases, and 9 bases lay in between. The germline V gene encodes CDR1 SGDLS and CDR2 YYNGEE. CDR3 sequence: CASSAPGANEKLFF. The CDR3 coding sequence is TGTGCCAGCAGCGCACCAGGGGCTAATGAAAAACTGTTTTTT.

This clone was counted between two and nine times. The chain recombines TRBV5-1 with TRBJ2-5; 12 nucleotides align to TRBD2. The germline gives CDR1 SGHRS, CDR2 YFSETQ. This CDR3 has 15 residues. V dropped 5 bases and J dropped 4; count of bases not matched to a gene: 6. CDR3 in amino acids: CASRPRLAGVETQYF. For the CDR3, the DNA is TGCGCCAGCAGACCTAGACTAGCGGGAGTAGAGACCCAGTACTTC.